Below are 27 T cell receptor beta chains sequenced from a single sample in a study of beta chain features in type 1 diabetes. No cognate antigen is known for these TCRs. Investigators reverse transcribed all isolated RNA, so they sequenced expressed TCRB transcripts. The data were produced by immunoSEQ multiplex PCR, yet TCRdb's version contains in-frame clones alone and is incomplete. Of approximately 58,000 clones in the sample, about 60% were seen once. Overall study results and limits: All four CD4+ subsets from Type 1 diabetes patients carried moderately but significantly shorter TCRB CDR3s.

Sequenced: stem cell memory CD4+ T cells from blood. These TCRs come from a young woman with type 1 diabetes.

This clone was detected a few times. This rearrangement joins TRBV7-3 to TRBJ2-1, with 7 bases fitting TRBD2. The CDR3 is 16 amino acids. Germline CDR1 SGHTA, CDR2 FQGTGA. Germline trimming cut 3 bases from V and 8 bases from J; bases unmatched to any gene: 13. This CDR3 is CASSLGGAGASYEQFF. The CDR3 DNA is TGTGCCAGCAGCTTGGGAGGGGCGGGAGCTAGTTATGAGCAGTTCTTC.

This clone was seen a single time. The rearrangement joins TRBV14 to TRBJ1-1; D remains unclear. Trimming took off 6 bases at V and 3 bases at J, with 11 bases between the two ends. This CDR3 is built from 13 residues. Germline V gene sequence: CDR1 SGHDN, CDR2 FVKESK. CDR3 loop: CASSTLPDTEAFF. CDR3 coding DNA: TGTGCCAGCAGTACCCTCCCGGACACTGAAGCTTTCTTT. The full variable domain, rest sourced from reference TRBV14 and TRBJ1-1, is EAGVTQFPSHSVIEKGQTVTLRCDPISGHDNLYWYRRVMGKEIKFLLHFVKESKQDESGMPNNRFLAERTGGTYSTLKVQPAELEDSGVYFCASSTLPDTEAFFGQGTRLTVV.

A remark on this clone: This specimen includes other DNA sequences encoding the same CDR3. The CDR3 region is CASSLQGTEAFF. Written as DNA, the CDR3 is TGTGCCAGCAGTTTACAGGGGACTGAAGCTTTCTTT. The rearrangement uses TRBV28 and TRBJ1-1; D perhaps matches TRBD1 (6 bases). Germline V lookup: CDR1 MDHEN, CDR2 SYDVKM. Trimming left V 2 bases short and J 5 bases short, with 6 bases between. The CDR3 is made up of 12 amino acids.

V gene TRBV6-5 combines with J gene TRBJ1-1, with 12 bases aligning to TRBD1. J gave up 6 bases and V 4 bases, and 6 bases lay outside the gene matches. Germline-derived CDR1 and CDR2 are MNHEY and SVGAGI. CDR3 length equals 15 residues. The CDR3 loop reads CASSSRDRGQSEAFF. The CDR3 region has the DNA TGTGCCAGCAGTTCCCGGGACAGGGGGCAGTCTGAAGCTTTCTTT.

The J gene is TRBJ2-7, the V gene TRBV28; 12 bases line up with TRBD2. The CDR3 covers 15 residues. Germline lookup yields CDR1 MDHEN and CDR2 SYDVKM. With 5 bases clipped from V and 6 bases from J, the junction kept 8 bases outside the gene matches. CDR3 bases: TGTGCCAGCAGTGAGACTAGCGGGAGTGGGGGCGAGCAGTACTTC. Translated, it gives CASSETSGSGGEQYF.

The chain has TRBV29-1 and TRBJ1-2, with D possibly TRBD1 on 6 matching bases. Looked up from germline, CDR1 is SQVTM and CDR2 is ANQGSEA. The CDR3 consists of 12 residues. V gave up 7 bases and J gave up 2 bases, with 11 bases separating them. The CDR3 coding sequence is TGCAGCGCTACAGGGCCCAACTATGGCTACACCTTC. Its translation is CSATGPNYGYTF.

The rearrangement joins TRBV10-3 to TRBJ2-3; 11 nucleotides align to TRBD2. Germline loops: CDR1 ENHRY, CDR2 SYGVKD. CDR3 length: 13 residues. After removal of 9 bases from V and 4 bases from J, the junction contained 3 bases not matched to a gene. This CDR3 reads CAIQLAGADTQYF. The CDR3 DNA follows: TGTGCCATTCAACTAGCGGGAGCAGATACGCAGTATTTT.

CDR3 region: CASSLGGGQITEAFF. In DNA form, the CDR3 reads TGCGCCAGCAGCTTGGGTGGCGGCCAAATCACTGAAGCTTTCTTT. The rearrangement links TRBV5-1 to TRBJ1-1, with D unresolved. V was clipped by 0 bases and J by 4 bases, with 13 bases between them. CDR1 is SGHRS and CDR2 is YFSETQ in the germline V gene. The CDR3 is 15 amino acids.

This rearrangement joins TRBV6-6 to TRBJ2-3, with D maybe TRBD2 (6 bases). This CDR3 is 13 amino acids long. Per the germline V gene, CDR1 is MNHNY and CDR2 is SVGAGI (reference sequence). The V end lost 6 bases, the J end lost 3 bases, and 10 bases lay between the germline ends. CDR3 DNA sequence: TGTGCCAGCAGCCGGGACTCGACAGATACGCAGTATTTT. It codes for CASSRDSTDTQYF.

J is TRBJ2-5 and V is TRBV19; 9 bases are a match to TRBD2. V shed 7 bases, J shed 10 bases, and the junction held 10 bases outside the gene matches. The V gene's germline CDR1 is LNHDA and CDR2 SQIVND (reference sequence). This CDR3 has 13 residues. This CDR3 reads CASTRASGEGQYF. CDR3 in DNA: TGTGCCAGTACGCGGGCTAGCGGGGAGGGCCAGTACTTC.

The J gene is TRBJ2-5, the V gene TRBV13; 8 bases align to TRBD2. The CDR3 has 14 residues. Unmatched junction bases numbered 3, after V lost 5 bases and J lost 1 base. The germline gives CDR1 PRHDT, CDR2 FYEKMQ (reference sequence). CDR3 nucleotide sequence: TGTGCCAGCAGCCCACGGGAGGGCCAAGAGACCCAGTACTTC. This gives the protein CASSPREGQETQYF.

CDR3 sequence reads: CASSLGGLAGKETQYF. In nucleotides, the CDR3 is TGTGCCAGCAGCTTGGGGGGACTAGCGGGAAAAGAGACCCAGTACTTC. The rearrangement links TRBV11-1 to TRBJ2-5; TRBD2 matches 13 bases. Per the germline V gene, CDR1 is SGHAT and CDR2 is FQDESV (reference sequence). V trimming: 3 bases; J trimming: 3 bases; junction bases outside the gene matches: 4. The CDR3 totals 16 residues.

The rearrangement joins TRBV12-5 to TRBJ2-5; 11 nucleotides match TRBD1. The germline V gene has CDR1 LGHNT and CDR2 FRNRAP. CDR3 length equals 17 residues. The trim removed 2 bases at V and 5 bases at J, leaving 10 bases unmatched. In DNA form, the CDR3 reads TGTGCTAGTGGTTTGCTATGGACAGGGGGCGCCGGGGAGACCCAGTACTTC. Its protein is CASGLLWTGGAGETQYF.

The chain carries TRBV27 and TRBJ2-1; possibly TRBD2 for D (6 bases). The germline V and J ends were trimmed by 7 bases and 5 bases, with 12 bases remaining between them. The germline V gene has CDR1 MNHEY and CDR2 SMNVEV (reference sequence). The CDR3 length is 13 residues. The CDR3 is CASTRDSNNEQFF. In DNA, the CDR3 is TGTGCCAGCACCAGGGACTCAAACAATGAGCAGTTCTTC.

The chain links TRBV2 to TRBJ2-2, with 8 nucleotides matching TRBD1. The trim removed 6 bases at V and 1 base at J, leaving 1 base unmatched. There are 14 residues in the CDR3. The germline V gene encodes CDR1 SNHLY and CDR2 FYNNEI. The CDR3 DNA reads TGTGCCAGCAGCGGACAGGGGAACACCGGGGAGCTGTTTTTT. Translating it yields CASSGQGNTGELFF.

This chain joins TRBV7-9 and TRBJ2-7; D possibly corresponds to TRBD2 (6 bases). Germline V gene sequence: CDR1 SEHNR, CDR2 FQNEAQ (reference sequence). The CDR3 runs to 11 residues. V was cut by 7 bases and J by 9 bases, with 13 bases left in between. As DNA, the CDR3 is TGTGCCAGCACCCCGGGGGAGGTGCAGTACTTC. It is translated as CASTPGEVQYF.

The chain recombines TRBV29-1 with TRBJ2-4, with 8 bases fitting TRBD2. J was trimmed by 5 bases and V by 4 bases; bases with no gene match: 10. The CDR3 is 15 amino acids. CDR1 and CDR2 from the germline V gene are SQVTM and ANQGSEA. The CDR3 is CSVVFGRGLQNIQYF. The CDR3 nucleotides are TGCAGCGTTGTTTTCGGGAGGGGACTCCAAAACATTCAGTACTTC.

The rearrangement joins TRBV7-9 to TRBJ2-5; the D gene is possibly TRBD1 (6 bases). Between the trimmed V and J ends, which lost 10 bases and 1 base, there was a span of 16 bases. The CDR3 sequence is 14 residues long. CDR1 and CDR2 (germline): SEHNR, FQNEAQ (reference sequence). The CDR3 DNA reads as TGTGCCACCCCAGGGGACGCACTCCAAGAGACCCAGTACTTC. Translating it yields CATPGDALQETQYF.

This clone was seen only a few times. This chain connects TRBV5-4 to TRBJ2-1; 9 bases map to TRBD2. Germline V gene sequence: CDR1 SGHNT, CDR2 YYREEE (reference sequence). The CDR3 runs 15 residues. With V trimmed by 1 base and J by 12 bases, 11 bases remained unmatched. CDR3 protein: CASSLLTSGPERQFF. The CDR3 DNA is TGTGCCAGCAGCTTGTTAACTAGCGGGCCGGAACGGCAGTTCTTC.

The V and J genes are TRBV7-9 and TRBJ2-6; D gene ambiguous. Germline V gene sequence: CDR1 SEHNR, CDR2 FQNEAQ (reference sequence). V was shortened by 8 bases and J by 0 bases, with 17 bases between the two germline ends. The CDR3 spans 17 residues. The CDR3 sequence: CASSLRSSNSGANVLTF. Written as DNA, the CDR3 is TGTGCCAGCTCACTCCGGAGTTCTAACTCTGGGGCCAACGTCCTGACTTTC.

The rearrangement joins TRBV5-1 to TRBJ2-3; 7 nucleotides align to TRBD1. CDR3 length equals 16 residues. Germline values: CDR1 SGHRS, CDR2 YFSETQ. V was clipped by 2 bases and J by 0 bases; unmatched bases: 6. DNA for the CDR3: TGCGCCAGCAGCTTCACCGGGACAGAGAGCACAGATACGCAGTATTTT. It translates to CASSFTGTESTDTQYF.

This clone occurred a few times. This chain connects TRBV21-1 to TRBJ2-7; TRBD2, as called in the table, went unchecked against the DNA. TRBV21-1 is a documented pseudogene. This CDR3 region has 14 residues. The CDR3 DNA is TGTGCCAGCAGCACCATAGCGGGACTCGACGAGCAGTACTTC. Translating gives CASSTIAGLDEQYF.

The CDR3 protein is CASSFTDTYGYTF. In nucleotides, the CDR3 is TGCGCCAGCAGCTTTACAGACACCTATGGCTACACCTTC. This sequence joins TRBV5-1 and TRBJ1-2; D gene ambiguous. V shed 2 bases and J shed 4 bases, with 9 bases lying between them. CDR3 length: 13 residues. Germline CDR1 is SGHRS and CDR2 is YFSETQ.

This clone was picked up a small number of times. This chain uses TRBV19 with TRBJ2-2; weak D call: TRBD1 (6 bases). Per the germline V gene, CDR1 is LNHDA and CDR2 is SQIVND (reference sequence). V was clipped by 3 bases and J by 3 bases, with 8 bases between them. The CDR3 is 14 residues long. This CDR3 is CASSIQGHTGELFF. In DNA, the CDR3 is TGTGCCAGTAGTATTCAGGGGCACACCGGGGAGCTGTTTTTT.

V is TRBV11-2 and J is TRBJ1-1; D remains ambiguous. CDR1 is SGHAT, CDR2 FQNNGV, per germline. The CDR3 has 16 residues. V gave up 0 bases and J gave up 1 base, with 12 bases separating them. The CDR3 protein is CASSLDQEDSNTEAFF. CDR3 DNA sequence: TGTGCCAGCAGCTTAGATCAAGAGGATTCGAACACTGAAGCTTTCTTT.

This clone showed up just a few times. The chain combines TRBV6-6 with TRBJ1-5; a possible D gene is TRBD1 (6 bases). Germline CDR1 is MNHNY and CDR2 is SVGAGI (reference sequence). The CDR3 contains 15 residues. V lost 5 bases and J lost 3, with 14 bases in between. CDR3 in DNA: TGTGCCAGCAGTACCCGGGACACATCCAATCAGCCCCAGCATTTT. Protein: CASSTRDTSNQPQHF.

The J gene is TRBJ1-1, the V gene TRBV29-1; TRBD1 matches at 8 bases. With V trimmed by 4 bases and J by 1 base, 2 bases remained unmatched. CDR1 and CDR2 from the germline V gene are SQVTM and ANQGSEA. This CDR3 region has 13 residues. In nucleotides, the CDR3 is TGCAGCGTTGGGGACAGGAGGAACACTGAAGCTTTCTTT. As protein: CSVGDRRNTEAFF.